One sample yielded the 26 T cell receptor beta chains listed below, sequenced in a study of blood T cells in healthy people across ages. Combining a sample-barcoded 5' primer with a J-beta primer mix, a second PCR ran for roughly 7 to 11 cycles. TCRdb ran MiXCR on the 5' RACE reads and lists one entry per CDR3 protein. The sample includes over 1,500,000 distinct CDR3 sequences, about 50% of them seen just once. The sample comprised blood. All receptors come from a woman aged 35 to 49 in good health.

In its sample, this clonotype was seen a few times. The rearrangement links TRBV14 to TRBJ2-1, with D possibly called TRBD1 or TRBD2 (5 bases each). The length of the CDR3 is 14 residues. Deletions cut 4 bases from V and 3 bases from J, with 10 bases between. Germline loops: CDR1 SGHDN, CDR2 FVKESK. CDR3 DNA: TGTGCCAGCAGCCTGGGACGGTACTACAATGAGCAGTTCTTC. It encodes CASSLGRYYNEQFF.

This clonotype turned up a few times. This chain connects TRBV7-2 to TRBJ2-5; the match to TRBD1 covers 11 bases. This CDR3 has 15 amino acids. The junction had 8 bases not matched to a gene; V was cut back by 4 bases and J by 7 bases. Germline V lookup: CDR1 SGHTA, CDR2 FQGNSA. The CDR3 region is CASSSTDRGLGTQYF. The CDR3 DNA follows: TGTGCCAGCAGCTCCACGGACAGGGGGCTTGGGACCCAGTACTTC.

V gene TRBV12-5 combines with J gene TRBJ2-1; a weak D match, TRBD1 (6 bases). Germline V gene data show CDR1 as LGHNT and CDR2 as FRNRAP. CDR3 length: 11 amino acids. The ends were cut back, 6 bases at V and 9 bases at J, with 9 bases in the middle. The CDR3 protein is CASGQGSEQFF. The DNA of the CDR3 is TGTGCTAGTGGCCAGGGGAGTGAGCAGTTCTTC.

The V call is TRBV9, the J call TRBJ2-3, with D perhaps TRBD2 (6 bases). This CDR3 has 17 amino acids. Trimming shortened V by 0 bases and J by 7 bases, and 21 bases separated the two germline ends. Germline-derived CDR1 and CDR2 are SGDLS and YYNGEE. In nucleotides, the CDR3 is TGTGCCAGCAGCGTAGAGGAGGGAAGGGCTAAATGGAATACGCAGTATTTT. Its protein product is CASSVEEGRAKWNTQYF.

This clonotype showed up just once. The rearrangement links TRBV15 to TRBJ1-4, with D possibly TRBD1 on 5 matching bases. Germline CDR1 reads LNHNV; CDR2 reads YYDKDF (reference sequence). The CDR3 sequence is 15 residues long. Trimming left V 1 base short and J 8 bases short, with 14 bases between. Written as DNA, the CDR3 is TGTGCCACCAGCAGAGTTCAGGGAGTGAGGGAAAAACTGTTTTTT. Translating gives CATSRVQGVREKLFF.

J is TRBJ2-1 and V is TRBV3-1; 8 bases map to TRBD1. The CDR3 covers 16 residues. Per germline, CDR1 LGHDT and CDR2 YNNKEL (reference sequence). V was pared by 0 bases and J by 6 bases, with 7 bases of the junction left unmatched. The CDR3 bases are TGTGCCAGCAGCCAAGACCACAGGACAGGGAGCAATGAGCAGTTCTTC. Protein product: CASSQDHRTGSNEQFF.

CDR3 residues: CSVGTSADTQYF. CDR3 nucleotide sequence: TGCAGCGTCGGGACATCGGCAGATACGCAGTATTTT. V usage is TRBV29-1 and J usage is TRBJ2-3, with D perhaps matching TRBD1 (6 bases). Germline loops: CDR1 SQVTM, CDR2 ANQGSEA. The CDR3 is made up of 12 amino acids. The V and J ends lost 6 bases and 4 bases respectively, with 11 bases between them.

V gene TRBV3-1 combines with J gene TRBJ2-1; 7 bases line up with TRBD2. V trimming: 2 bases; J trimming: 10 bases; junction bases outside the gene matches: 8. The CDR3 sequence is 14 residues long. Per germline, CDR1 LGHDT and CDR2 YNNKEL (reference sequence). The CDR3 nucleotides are TGTGCCAGCAGCCAAAACCGGGGGGTCAGAGAGCAGTTCTTC. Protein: CASSQNRGVREQFF.

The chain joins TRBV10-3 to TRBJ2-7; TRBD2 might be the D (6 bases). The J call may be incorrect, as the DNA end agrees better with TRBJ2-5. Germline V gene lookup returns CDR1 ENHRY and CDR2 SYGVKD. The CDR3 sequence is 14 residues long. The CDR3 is CAISDGGPTRTQYF. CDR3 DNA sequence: TGTGCCATCAGTGACGGGGGACCCACCAGGACCCAGTACTTC.

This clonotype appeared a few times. CDR3 in DNA: TGTGCCAGCAGCCCCGGTCCTAACTACAATGAGCAGTTCTTC. Translation: CASSPGPNYNEQFF. The V gene is TRBV7-2, the J gene TRBJ2-1; D gene unclear. V lost 5 bases and J lost 3, with 11 bases in between. This CDR3 region has 14 residues. The germline CDR1 and CDR2 sequences are SGHTA and FQGNSA.

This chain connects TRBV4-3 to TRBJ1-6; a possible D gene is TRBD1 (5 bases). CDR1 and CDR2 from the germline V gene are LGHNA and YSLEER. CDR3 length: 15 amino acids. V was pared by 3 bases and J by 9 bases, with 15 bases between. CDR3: CASSQEATGISPLHF. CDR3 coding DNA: TGCGCCAGCAGCCAGGAAGCCACAGGCATTTCACCCCTCCACTTT.

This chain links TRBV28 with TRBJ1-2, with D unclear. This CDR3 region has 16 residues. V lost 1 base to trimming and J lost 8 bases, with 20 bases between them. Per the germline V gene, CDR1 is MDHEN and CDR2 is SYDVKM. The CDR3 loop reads CASSLYPPPGGHGYTF. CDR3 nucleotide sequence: TGTGCCAGCAGTTTATATCCCCCGCCTGGCGGGCACGGCTACACCTTC.

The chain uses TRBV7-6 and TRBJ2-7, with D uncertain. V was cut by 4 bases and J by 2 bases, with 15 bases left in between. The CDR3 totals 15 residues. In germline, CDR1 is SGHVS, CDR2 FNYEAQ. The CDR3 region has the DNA TGTGCCAGCAGCTCATCGGCAGAAGTAACCTACGAGCAGTACTTC. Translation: CASSSSAEVTYEQYF.

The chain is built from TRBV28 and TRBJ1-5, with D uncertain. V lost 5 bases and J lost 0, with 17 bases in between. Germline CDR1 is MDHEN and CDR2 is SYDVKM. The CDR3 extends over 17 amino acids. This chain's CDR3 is CASSPLGTVYSNQPQHF. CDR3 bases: TGTGCCAGCAGTCCCCTTGGCACGGTTTATAGCAATCAGCCCCAGCATTTT.

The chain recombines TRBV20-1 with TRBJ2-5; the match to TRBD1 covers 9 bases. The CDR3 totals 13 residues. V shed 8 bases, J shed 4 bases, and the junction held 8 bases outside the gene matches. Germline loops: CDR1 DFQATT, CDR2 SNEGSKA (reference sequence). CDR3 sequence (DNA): TGCAGTCCGTACAGGGGGCGGATAGAGACCCAGTACTTC. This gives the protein CSPYRGRIETQYF.

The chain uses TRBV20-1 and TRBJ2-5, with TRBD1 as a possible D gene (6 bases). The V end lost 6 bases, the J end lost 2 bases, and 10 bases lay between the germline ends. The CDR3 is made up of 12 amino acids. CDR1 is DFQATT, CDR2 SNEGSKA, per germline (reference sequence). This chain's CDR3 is CSAITGQETQYF. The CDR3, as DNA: TGCAGTGCCATTACAGGGCAAGAGACCCAGTACTTC.

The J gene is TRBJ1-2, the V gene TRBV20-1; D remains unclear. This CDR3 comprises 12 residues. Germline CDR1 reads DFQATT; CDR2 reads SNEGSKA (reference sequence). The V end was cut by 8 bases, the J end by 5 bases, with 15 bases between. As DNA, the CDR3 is TGCAGTTCAGATGTGACCGGGTATGGCTACACCTTC. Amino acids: CSSDVTGYGYTF.

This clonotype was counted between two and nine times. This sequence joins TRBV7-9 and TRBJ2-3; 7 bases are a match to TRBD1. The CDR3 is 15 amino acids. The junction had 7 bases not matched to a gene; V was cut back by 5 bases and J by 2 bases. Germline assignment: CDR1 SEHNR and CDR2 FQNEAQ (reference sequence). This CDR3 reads CASSKQGNVTDTQYF. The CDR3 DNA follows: TGTGCCAGCAGCAAACAGGGGAACGTCACAGATACGCAGTATTTT.

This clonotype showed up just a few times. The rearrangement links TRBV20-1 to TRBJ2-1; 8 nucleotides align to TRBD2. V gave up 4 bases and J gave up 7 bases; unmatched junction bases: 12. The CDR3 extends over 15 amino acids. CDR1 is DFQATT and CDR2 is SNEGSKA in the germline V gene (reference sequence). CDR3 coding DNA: TGCAGTGCTACCCCAGACGCGGGGGGCGGGAATGAGCAGTTCTTC. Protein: CSATPDAGGGNEQFF.

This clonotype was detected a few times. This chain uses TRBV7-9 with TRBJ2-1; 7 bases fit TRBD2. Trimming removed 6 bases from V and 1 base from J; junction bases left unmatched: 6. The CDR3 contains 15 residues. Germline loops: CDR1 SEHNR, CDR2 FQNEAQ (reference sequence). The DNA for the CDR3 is TGTGCCAGCAGGATAGCGGGTCCTTCCTACAATGAGCAGTTCTTC. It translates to CASRIAGPSYNEQFF.

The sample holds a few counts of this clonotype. CDR3 coding DNA: TGTGCCAGCAGCTTGGGACTAGCGGGGGCACTCACCGGGGAGCTGTTTTTT. It specifies CASSLGLAGALTGELFF. The chain recombines TRBV11-2 with TRBJ2-2; 14 nucleotides align to TRBD2. Germline CDR1 SGHAT, CDR2 FQNNGV. Unmatched junction bases numbered 4, after V lost 3 bases and J lost 4 bases. The CDR3 length is 17 residues.

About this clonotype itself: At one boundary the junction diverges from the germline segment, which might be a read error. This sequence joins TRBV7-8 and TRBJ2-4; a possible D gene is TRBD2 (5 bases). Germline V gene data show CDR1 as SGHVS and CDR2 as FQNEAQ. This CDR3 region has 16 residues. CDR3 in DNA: TGTGCCAGCAGCTCTCCGGCGAGCGGTGCCAAAAACAGTCAGTACTTC. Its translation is CASSSPASGAKNSQYF. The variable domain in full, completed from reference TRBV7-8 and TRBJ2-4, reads GAGVSQSPRYKVAKRGQDVALRCDPISGHVSLFWYQQALGQGPEFLTYFQNEAQLDKSGLPSDRFFAERPEGSVSTLKIQRTQQEDSAVYLCASSSPASGAKNSQYFGAGTRLSVL.

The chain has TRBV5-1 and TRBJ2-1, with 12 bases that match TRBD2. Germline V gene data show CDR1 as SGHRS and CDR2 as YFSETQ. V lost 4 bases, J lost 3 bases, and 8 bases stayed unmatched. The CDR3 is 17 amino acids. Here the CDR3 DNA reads TGCGCCAGCAGCCCAGGGACTAGCGGGCTTCTCTACAATGAGCAGTTCTTC. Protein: CASSPGTSGLLYNEQFF.

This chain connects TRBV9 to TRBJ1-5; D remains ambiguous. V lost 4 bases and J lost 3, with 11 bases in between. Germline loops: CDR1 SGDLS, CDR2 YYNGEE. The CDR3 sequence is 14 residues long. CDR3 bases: TGTGCCAGCAGCCGTCCTGGGGACAATCAGCCCCAGCATTTT. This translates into CASSRPGDNQPQHF.

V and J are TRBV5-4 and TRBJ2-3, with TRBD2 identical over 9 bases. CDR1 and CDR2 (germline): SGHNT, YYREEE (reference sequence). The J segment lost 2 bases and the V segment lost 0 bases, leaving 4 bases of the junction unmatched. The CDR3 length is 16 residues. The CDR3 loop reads CASSLVLAGPTDTQYF. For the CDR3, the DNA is TGTGCCAGCAGCTTGGTCCTAGCGGGGCCCACAGATACGCAGTATTTT.

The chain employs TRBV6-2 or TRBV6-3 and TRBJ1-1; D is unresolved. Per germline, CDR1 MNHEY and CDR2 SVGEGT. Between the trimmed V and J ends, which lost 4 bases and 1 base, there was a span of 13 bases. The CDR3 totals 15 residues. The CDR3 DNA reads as TGTGCCAGCAGTTCGTGGCGGGTTACGAACACTGAAGCTTTCTTT. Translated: CASSSWRVTNTEAFF.